These 20 T cell receptor beta chains were sequenced from one sample in a study of control samples from healthy donors and cancer patients. Some clones are missing from TCRdb's copy, which holds only in-frame ones; the method was immunoSEQ multiplex PCR. The profile shows 150,000 to 200,000 clones, roughly nine tenths of them singletons. The sequenced sample consisted of blood. The receptors come from a woman in her twenties or thirties in good health.

This chain joins TRBV6-5 and TRBJ2-7; 8 bases match TRBD1. The CDR3 is 12 amino acids. The germline CDR1 and CDR2 sequences are MNHEY and SVGAGI. Trimming at V came to 7 bases and at J to 6 bases, leaving 5 bases not matched to a gene. The CDR3 DNA follows: TGTGCCAGCATTGGACAGGGAGGCGAGCAGTACTTC. Translating gives CASIGQGGEQYF.

The gene calls are TRBV7-2 and TRBJ1-1; 9 bases match TRBD1. This CDR3 contains 14 residues. V lost 3 bases to trimming and J lost 5 bases; unmatched junction nucleotides: 4. CDR1 is SGHTA and CDR2 is FQGNSA in the germline V gene. CDR3 sequence: CASSFDRGRTEAFF. In DNA form, the CDR3 reads TGTGCCAGCAGCTTCGACAGGGGGAGAACTGAAGCTTTCTTT.

The chain recombines TRBV5-1 with TRBJ2-5; 8 bases fit TRBD2. Germline lookup yields CDR1 SGHRS and CDR2 YFSETQ. The CDR3 length is 16 residues. V was pared by 0 bases and J by 5 bases, with 9 bases of the junction left unmatched. CDR3 bases: TGCGCCAGCAGCTTGGGGACAGCGGGAGTCGGGGAGACCCAGTACTTC. This codes for CASSLGTAGVGETQYF.

To note about this clone: The same CDR3 can be traced to other DNA sequences in this sample. This chain uses TRBV9 with TRBJ2-1; 12 bases map to TRBD2. Unmatched junction bases numbered 5, after V lost 4 bases and J lost 0 bases. The CDR3 is 17 residues long. CDR1 is SGDLS and CDR2 is YYNGEE in the germline V gene. CDR3 in DNA: TGTGCCAGCAGCCCACCGACTAGCGGGAGCTCCTACAATGAGCAGTTCTTC. Translated, it gives CASSPPTSGSSYNEQFF.

This chain's CDR3 is CASSVAASSVEQFF. The CDR3 DNA reads as TGTGCCAGCAGCGTCGCCGCGTCTAGTGTTGAGCAGTTCTTC. V is TRBV9 and J is TRBJ2-1; no definite D call. Per the germline V gene, CDR1 is SGDLS and CDR2 is YYNGEE. Trimming shortened V by 2 bases and J by 9 bases, and 15 bases separated the two germline ends. The CDR3 loop spans 14 amino acids.

This chain connects TRBV6-5 to TRBJ1-2; maybe TRBD1 (5 bases). This CDR3 contains 15 residues. Per germline, CDR1 MNHEY and CDR2 SVGAGI. Trimming took 0 bases from V and 3 from J, leaving 11 bases between them. The CDR3 nucleotides are TGTGCCAGCAGTTACTCGCAGGGTGGACACTATGGCTACACCTTC. Translating gives CASSYSQGGHYGYTF.

This chain's CDR3 is CASSLGQGRMNTEAFF. The DNA of the CDR3 is TGTGCCAGCAGCTTAGGGCAGGGGCGCATGAACACTGAAGCTTTCTTT. The V and J genes are TRBV11-3 and TRBJ1-1; maybe TRBD1 (6 bases). This CDR3 comprises 16 residues. Looked up from germline, CDR1 is SGHNT and CDR2 is YENEEA. V lost 1 base and J 0 bases, leaving 12 bases between the germline ends.

The J gene is TRBJ1-5, the V gene TRBV5-8; 7 positions match TRBD1. After removal of 3 bases from V and 0 bases from J, the junction contained 6 bases not matched to a gene. Germline V gene sequence: CDR1 SGHTS, CDR2 YDEGEE. The CDR3 sequence is 16 residues long. In nucleotides, the CDR3 is TGTGCCAGCAGCTGGAACAGGGGCGATAGCAATCAGCCCCAGCATTTT. It encodes CASSWNRGDSNQPQHF.

The chain couples TRBV15 to TRBJ1-1; perhaps TRBD1 as D (6 bases). The V gene lost 0 bases and the J gene lost 0 bases, with 11 bases spanning the gap. Germline assignment: CDR1 LNHNV and CDR2 YYDKDF (reference sequence). CDR3 length equals 16 residues. For the CDR3, the DNA is TGTGCCACCAGCAGAGATCCCCAGGGGATGAACACTGAAGCTTTCTTT. Amino acid sequence: CATSRDPQGMNTEAFF.

This clone was seen once. The genes are TRBV27 and TRBJ1-5, with 7 bases matching TRBD1. V trimming: 3 bases; J trimming: 0 bases; junction bases outside the gene matches: 2. The CDR3 has 15 amino acids. CDR1 is MNHEY, CDR2 SMNVEV, per germline (reference sequence). CDR3 DNA: TGTGCCAGCAGTTTGACAGGGAATAGCAATCAGCCCCAGCATTTT. Translation: CASSLTGNSNQPQHF.

The chain couples TRBV5-6 to TRBJ2-7, with 12 nucleotides matching TRBD2. Trimming at V came to 2 bases and at J to 5 bases, leaving 5 bases not matched to a gene. Germline assignment: CDR1 SGHDT and CDR2 YYEEEE. This CDR3 contains 15 residues. The CDR3 DNA reads as TGTGCCAGCAGCTTTAGACTAGCGGGAGTCCACGAGCAGTACTTC. Amino acids: CASSFRLAGVHEQYF.

The sample holds one count of this clone. V gene TRBV9 combines with J gene TRBJ2-1; weak D call: TRBD1 (5 bases). CDR1 is SGDLS and CDR2 is YYNGEE in the germline V gene. The CDR3 loop spans 14 amino acids. V shed 0 bases and J shed 4 bases, with 8 bases lying between them. The CDR3 nucleotides are TGTGCCAGCAGCGTAGTTCCAGGGTACAATGAGCAGTTCTTC. The encoded protein is CASSVVPGYNEQFF.

This chain joins TRBV4-1 and TRBJ1-1; D might be TRBD1 (5 bases). V lost 0 bases, J lost 3 bases, and 11 bases lay in between. The CDR3 sequence is 15 residues long. Germline V gene lookup returns CDR1 MGHRA and CDR2 YSYEKL. CDR3 sequence: CASSQEGLRDTEAFF. DNA of the CDR3: TGCGCCAGCAGCCAAGAGGGGCTTCGGGACACTGAAGCTTTCTTT.

Worth noting for this clone: This sample also contains other DNA sequences that code for the same CDR3. The CDR3: CASSRQNTEAFF. In DNA form, the CDR3 reads TGTGCCAGCTCACGACAGAACACTGAAGCTTTCTTT. This chain links TRBV18 with TRBJ1-1, with D hard to call. The CDR3 contains 12 residues. CDR1 and CDR2 (germline): KGHSH, LQKENI. V was pared by 4 bases and J by 1 base, with 4 bases between.

This chain uses TRBV6-2 or TRBV6-3 with TRBJ2-7; D might be TRBD1 (6 bases). CDR3 size: 14 residues. V lost 0 bases to trimming and J lost 5 bases, with 11 bases between them. Germline CDR1 MNHEY, CDR2 SVGEGT. This CDR3 reads CASSYSIQGHEQYF. CDR3 coding DNA: TGTGCCAGCAGTTACTCGATACAGGGCCACGAGCAGTACTTC.

The chain employs TRBV11-1 and TRBJ2-7; 12 bases are a match to TRBD1. The junction had 5 bases not matched to a gene; V was cut back by 6 bases and J by 5 bases. Germline V lookup: CDR1 SGHAT, CDR2 FQDESV (reference sequence). There are 14 residues in the CDR3. The CDR3 here is CASRGTGGENEQYF. In nucleotides, the CDR3 is TGTGCCAGCAGGGGGACAGGGGGCGAGAACGAGCAGTACTTC.

The chain recombines TRBV6-5 with TRBJ2-5; 8 nucleotides match TRBD1. The V and J ends lost 6 bases and 5 bases, in that order; junction bases with no gene match: 5. The CDR3 sequence is 13 residues long. Germline assignment: CDR1 MNHEY and CDR2 SVGAGI. The CDR3 bases are TGTGCCAGCAGAGGACAGGGCAGGGAGACCCAGTACTTC. This codes for CASRGQGRETQYF.

This chain uses TRBV7-8 with TRBJ1-4, with no clear D. V was cut by 1 base and J by 4 bases, with 7 bases left in between. Germline V gene sequence: CDR1 SGHVS, CDR2 FQNEAQ. CDR3 length equals 14 residues. DNA of the CDR3: TGTGCCAGCAGCTTAGTGAGGCGTAATGAAAAACTGTTTTTT. Its protein is CASSLVRRNEKLFF.

The V and J genes are TRBV4-1 and TRBJ1-1, with D tentatively TRBD1 (6 bases). The CDR3 contains 15 residues. Germline CDR1 reads MGHRA; CDR2 reads YSYEKL. The V end lost 0 bases, the J end lost 2 bases, and 10 bases lay between the germline ends. CDR3 bases: TGCGCCAGCAGCCAAGATTGGGGGGCCAACACTGAAGCTTTCTTT. Translated: CASSQDWGANTEAFF.

The chain links TRBV30 to TRBJ2-7, with D uncertain. The V gene's germline CDR1 is GTSNPN and CDR2 SVGIG (reference sequence). The length of the CDR3 is 11 residues. V lost 4 bases and J lost 0, with 4 bases in between. CDR3 nucleotides: TGTGCCTGGACCCGCTCCTACGAGCAGTACTTC. It encodes CAWTRSYEQYF.